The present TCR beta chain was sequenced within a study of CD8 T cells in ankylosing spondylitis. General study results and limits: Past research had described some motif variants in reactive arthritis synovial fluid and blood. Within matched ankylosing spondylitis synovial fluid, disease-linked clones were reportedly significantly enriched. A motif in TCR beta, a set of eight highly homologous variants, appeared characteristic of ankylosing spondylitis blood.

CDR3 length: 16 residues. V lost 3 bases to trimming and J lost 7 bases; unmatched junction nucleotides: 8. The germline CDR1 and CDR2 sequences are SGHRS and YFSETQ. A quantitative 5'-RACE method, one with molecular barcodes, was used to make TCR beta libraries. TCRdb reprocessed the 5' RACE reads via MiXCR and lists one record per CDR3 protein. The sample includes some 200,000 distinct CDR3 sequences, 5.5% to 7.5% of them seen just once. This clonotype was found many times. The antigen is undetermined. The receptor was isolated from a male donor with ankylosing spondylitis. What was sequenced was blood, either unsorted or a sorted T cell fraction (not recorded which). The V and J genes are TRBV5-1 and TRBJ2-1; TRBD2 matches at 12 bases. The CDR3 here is CASSSPTSGSSNEQFF. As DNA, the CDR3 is TGCGCCAGCAGCTCCCCGACTAGCGGGAGCTCAAATGAGCAGTTCTTC.